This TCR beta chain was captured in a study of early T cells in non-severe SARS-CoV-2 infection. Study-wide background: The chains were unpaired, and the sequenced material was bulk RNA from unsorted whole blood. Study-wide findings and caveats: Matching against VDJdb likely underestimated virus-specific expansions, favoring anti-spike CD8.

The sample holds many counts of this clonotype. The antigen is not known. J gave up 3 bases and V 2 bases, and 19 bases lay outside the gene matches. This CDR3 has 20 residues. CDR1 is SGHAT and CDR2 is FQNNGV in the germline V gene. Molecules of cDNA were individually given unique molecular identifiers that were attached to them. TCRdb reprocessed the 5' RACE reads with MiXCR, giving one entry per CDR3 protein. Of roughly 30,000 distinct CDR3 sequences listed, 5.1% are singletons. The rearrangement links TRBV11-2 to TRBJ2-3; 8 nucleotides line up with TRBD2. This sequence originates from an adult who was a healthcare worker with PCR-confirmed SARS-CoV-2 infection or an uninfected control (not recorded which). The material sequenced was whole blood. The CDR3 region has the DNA TGTGCCAGCAGCTTACCCACCCTCCCCCGGGGGGGCACGAGTACAGATACGCAGTATTTT. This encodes CASSLPTLPRGGTSTDTQYF.